The 20 T cell receptor beta chains presented below share a single source sample, sequenced in a study of shared clonotypes between healthy human individuals. TCRdb's table, derived via immunoSEQ multiplex PCR, lists solely in-frame clones and lacks some. The table shows roughly 760,000 clones, with roughly 70% occurring only once. The sequencing sample was made of memory CD4+ T cells sorted from blood. Documented subset: CD45RA-negative fraction. The receptor source for this set is a woman aged 25 to 39 in good health.

The chain uses TRBV6-1 and TRBJ2-6, with D unresolved. Per the germline V gene, CDR1 is MNHNS and CDR2 is SASEGT. CDR3 length: 14 residues. V gave up 7 bases and J gave up 2 bases, with 9 bases separating them. The CDR3: CASIQRAGANVLTF. CDR3 sequence (DNA): TGTGCCAGCATACAAAGGGCTGGGGCCAACGTCCTGACTTTC.

This clone was seen a few times. The V and J genes are TRBV7-8 and TRBJ1-3, with 11 bases that match TRBD1. The CDR3 is 16 amino acids. The trim removed 7 bases at V and 2 bases at J, leaving 7 bases unmatched. In germline, CDR1 is SGHVS, CDR2 FQNEAQ. CDR3 protein: CASTLRGQGAGNTIYF. The CDR3 DNA reads as TGTGCCAGCACCCTAAGGGGACAGGGGGCTGGAAACACCATATATTTT.

The rearrangement joins TRBV2 to TRBJ1-1; tentatively, D is TRBD1 (6 bases). Between the trimmed V and J ends, which lost 8 bases and 2 bases, there was a span of 15 bases. Germline lookup yields CDR1 SNHLY and CDR2 FYNNEI. This CDR3 comprises 14 residues. The CDR3 reads CASLDRFLNTEAFF. DNA for the CDR3: TGTGCCAGCCTTGACAGGTTCCTAAACACTGAAGCTTTCTTT.

The chain combines TRBV30 with TRBJ2-3; no clear D. Germline V gene data show CDR1 as GTSNPN and CDR2 as SVGIG (reference sequence). The germline V and J ends were trimmed by 5 bases and 6 bases, with 15 bases remaining between them. CDR3 size: 13 residues. The CDR3 nucleotides read TGTGCCTGGCTTCAGCCGTCAGCGGATACGCAGTATTTT. This codes for CAWLQPSADTQYF.

J is TRBJ2-3 and V is TRBV10-3; D is ambiguous. V was clipped by 3 bases and J by 2 bases, with 15 bases between them. The CDR3 totals 16 residues. Germline CDR1 ENHRY, CDR2 SYGVKD. The CDR3 loop reads CAISERPNTPTDTQYF. Here the CDR3 DNA reads TGTGCCATCAGTGAACGACCCAACACTCCCACAGATACGCAGTATTTT.

The gene calls are TRBV10-3 and TRBJ1-4; the match to TRBD1 covers 8 bases. Germline loops: CDR1 ENHRY, CDR2 SYGVKD. This CDR3 comprises 14 residues. V shed 6 bases, J shed 8 bases, and the junction held 8 bases outside the gene matches. The CDR3 region has the DNA TGTGCCATCAGCACTCAGGGGGCAGGAGAAAAACTGTTTTTT. This sequence encodes CAISTQGAGEKLFF.

The chain couples TRBV5-1 to TRBJ1-1; D remains unclear. The length of the CDR3 is 16 residues. V shed 4 bases and J shed 0 bases, with 16 bases lying between them. Looked up from germline, CDR1 is SGHRS and CDR2 is YFSETQ. CDR3 sequence: CASSPGADYMNTEAFF. The CDR3 DNA reads as TGCGCCAGCAGCCCGGGCGCGGATTACATGAACACTGAAGCTTTCTTT.

A few counts support this clone. This sample also contains other DNA sequences that code for the same CDR3. The CDR3 DNA reads TGTGCCAGCAGAATACAGGGGGCGGCCAAAAACATTCAGTACTTC. Translated, it gives CASRIQGAAKNIQYF. The V and J genes are TRBV2 and TRBJ2-4, with 9 bases aligning to TRBD1. Germline V CDR1 and CDR2: SNHLY, FYNNEI. The CDR3 runs 15 residues. The junction had 4 bases not matched to a gene; V was cut back by 6 bases and J by 1 base.

This clone was recorded a few times. The V call is TRBV18, the J call TRBJ1-2; 7 bases fit TRBD1. J was trimmed by 6 bases and V by 3 bases; bases with no gene match: 4. The CDR3 loop spans 13 amino acids. In germline, CDR1 is KGHSH, CDR2 LQKENI. The CDR3 DNA is TGTGCCAGCTCACCCCAGGGACAGAATGGCTACACCTTC. Translated: CASSPQGQNGYTF.

This sequence joins TRBV6-4 and TRBJ1-2; D remains ambiguous. Deletions cut 7 bases from V and 6 bases from J, with 18 bases between. The germline V gene encodes CDR1 MRHNA and CDR2 SNTAGT. The CDR3 has 14 residues. The CDR3 nucleotides read TGTGCCAGCACCGAGAGCTTCGACGGGGATGGCTACACCTTC. The encoded protein is CASTESFDGDGYTF.

The chain recombines TRBV4-2 with TRBJ1-4; 8 nucleotides line up with TRBD1. Germline CDR1 reads LGHNA; CDR2 reads YNFKEQ. The CDR3 contains 15 residues. The V gene end was trimmed by 3 bases and the J gene end by 6 bases; junction bases not matched to a gene: 6. Here the CDR3 reads CASSHGSGGDEKLFF. The DNA of the CDR3 is TGTGCCAGCAGCCATGGATCAGGGGGCGATGAAAAACTGTTTTTT.

CDR3: CASSHHQGADTQYF. Here the CDR3 DNA reads TGCGCCAGCAGTCATCACCAGGGTGCAGATACGCAGTATTTT. The chain links TRBV5-1 to TRBJ2-3; possible D gene TRBD1, 5 bases. From germline, CDR1 is SGHRS and CDR2 YFSETQ. V lost 5 bases and J lost 4, with 14 bases in between. The CDR3 covers 14 residues.

V and J are TRBV10-1 and TRBJ2-1; TRBD1 is a possible D gene (6 bases). CDR1 and CDR2 (germline): WNHNN, SYGVQD (reference sequence). There are 13 residues in the CDR3. V lost 2 bases and J lost 7, with 9 bases in between. The DNA of the CDR3 is TGCGCCAGCAGTGAGCAGGGGTTTAATGAGCAGTTCTTC. Its translation is CASSEQGFNEQFF.

V and J are TRBV30 and TRBJ2-7, with TRBD2 identical over 10 bases. Germline V gene lookup returns CDR1 GTSNPN and CDR2 SVGIG (reference sequence). J was trimmed by 0 bases and V by 5 bases; bases with no gene match: 1. This CDR3 is built from 13 residues. DNA for the CDR3: TGTGCCTGGGCTAGCGGGGGCTCCTACGAGCAGTACTTC. Protein: CAWASGGSYEQYF.

The V gene is TRBV19, the J gene TRBJ1-1, with a tentative D call TRBD1 (5 bases). Trimming took off 10 bases at V and 4 bases at J, with 19 bases between the two ends. The CDR3 is made up of 14 amino acids. Germline V gene data show CDR1 as LNHDA and CDR2 as SQIVND (reference sequence). As DNA, the CDR3 is TGTGCCACCCAAACCCGGGACCGTGTCACTGAAGCTTTCTTT. Encoded protein: CATQTRDRVTEAFF.

This clone was found a few times. The rearrangement links TRBV7-3 to TRBJ1-1; D remains ambiguous. The germline V gene has CDR1 SGHTA and CDR2 FQGTGA. The CDR3 is 13 residues long. V was pared by 4 bases and J by 3 bases, with 9 bases between. CDR3 nucleotide sequence: TGTGCCAGCAGCTCCAACATGGACACTGAAGCTTTCTTT. It yields the protein CASSSNMDTEAFF.

V is TRBV2 and J is TRBJ1-5, with TRBD1 as a possible D gene (5 bases). The CDR3 loop spans 14 amino acids. Trimming left V 5 bases short and J 3 bases short, with 11 bases between. Germline V gene lookup returns CDR1 SNHLY and CDR2 FYNNEI. The CDR3 nucleotides are TGTGCCAGCAGTTCGGGGCTAGACAATCAGCCCCAGCATTTT. Encoded protein: CASSSGLDNQPQHF. The full variable domain, rest sourced from reference TRBV2 and TRBJ1-5, is EPEVTQTPSHQVTQMGQEVILRCVPISNHLYFYWYRQILGQKVEFLVSFYNNEISEKSEIFDDQFSVERPDGSNFTLKIRSTKLEDSAMYFCASSSGLDNQPQHFGDGTRLSIL.

This clone showed up many times. Other DNA variants within this sample encode the same CDR3. This chain's CDR3 is CASSVDRVAYNEQFF. CDR3 in DNA: TGCGCCAGCAGCGTGGACAGGGTGGCCTACAATGAGCAGTTCTTC. The V gene is TRBV5-1, the J gene TRBJ2-1, with 8 bases that match TRBD1. The germline CDR1 and CDR2 sequences are SGHRS and YFSETQ. The CDR3 runs to 15 residues. Losses at the gene ends were 4 bases for V and 2 bases for J; bases not matched to a gene: 5.

In its sample, this clone was seen a few times. The chain recombines TRBV6-6 with TRBJ1-5, with D possibly being TRBD1 (5 bases). The CDR3 length is 12 residues. V was shortened by 8 bases and J by 4 bases, with 9 bases between the two germline ends. In germline, CDR1 is MNHNY, CDR2 SVGAGI (reference sequence). The CDR3 DNA is TGTGCCAGCGGGGGGGGGAATCAGCCCCAGCATTTT. This encodes CASGGGNQPQHF.

The CDR3 loop is CASSEPYSPLHF. The DNA of the CDR3 is TGCGCCAGCAGTGAGCCTTATTCACCCCTCCACTTT. This rearrangement joins TRBV10-2 to TRBJ1-6; no definite D call. The V end lost 2 bases, the J end lost 8 bases, and 4 bases lay between the germline ends. Germline CDR1 is WSHSY and CDR2 is SAAADI. The CDR3 contains 12 residues.